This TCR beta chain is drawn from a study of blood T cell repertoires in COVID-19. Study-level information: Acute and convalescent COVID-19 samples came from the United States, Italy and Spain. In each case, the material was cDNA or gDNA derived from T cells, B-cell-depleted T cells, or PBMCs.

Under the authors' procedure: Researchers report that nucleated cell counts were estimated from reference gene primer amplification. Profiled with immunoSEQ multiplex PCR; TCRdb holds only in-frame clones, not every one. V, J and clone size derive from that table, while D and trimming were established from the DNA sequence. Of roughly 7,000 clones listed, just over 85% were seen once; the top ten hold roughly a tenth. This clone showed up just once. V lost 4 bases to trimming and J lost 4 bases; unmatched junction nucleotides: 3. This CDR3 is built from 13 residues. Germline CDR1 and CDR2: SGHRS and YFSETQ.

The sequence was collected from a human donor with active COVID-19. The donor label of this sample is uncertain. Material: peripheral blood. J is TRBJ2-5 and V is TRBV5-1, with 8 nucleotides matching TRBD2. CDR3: CASSLGLAETQYF. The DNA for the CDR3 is TGCGCCAGCAGCCTTGGACTAGCAGAGACCCAGTACTTC.